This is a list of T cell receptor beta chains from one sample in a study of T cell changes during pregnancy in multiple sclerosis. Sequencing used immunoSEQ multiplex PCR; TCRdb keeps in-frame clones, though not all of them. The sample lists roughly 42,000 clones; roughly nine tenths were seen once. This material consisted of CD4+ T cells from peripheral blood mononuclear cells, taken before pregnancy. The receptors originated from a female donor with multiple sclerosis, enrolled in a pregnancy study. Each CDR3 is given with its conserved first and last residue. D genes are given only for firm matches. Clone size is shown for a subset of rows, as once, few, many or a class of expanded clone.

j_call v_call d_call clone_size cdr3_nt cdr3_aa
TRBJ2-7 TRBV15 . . TGTGCCACCAGCAGAGATGAGGGCGCCCCCTACGAGCAGTACTTC CATSRDEGAPYEQYF
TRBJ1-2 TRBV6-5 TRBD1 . TGTGCCAGCAGTTCCACAGGGGGCGCAGGCTACACCTTC CASSSTGGAGYTF
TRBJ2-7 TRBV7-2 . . TGTGCCAGCAGCTTAGGGGACTTTGAGCAGTACTTC CASSLGDFEQYF
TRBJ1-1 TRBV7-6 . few TGTGCCAGCAGCTTACGACAGTACACTGAAGCTTTCTTT CASSLRQYTEAFF
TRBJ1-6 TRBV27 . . TGTGCCAGCAGTTTATTCTCGGGGGGGTATGAGGGGTATAATTCACCCCTCCACTTT CASSLFSGGYEGYNSPLHF
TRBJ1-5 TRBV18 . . TGTGCCAGCTCACCCCACCCCCCAGGGAGCAATCAGCCCCAGCATTTT CASSPHPPGSNQPQHF
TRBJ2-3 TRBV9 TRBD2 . TGTGCCAGCAGCGCCGTCCCGCGGGGGGGCCCGGGTACGCAGTATTTT CASSAVPRGGPGTQYF
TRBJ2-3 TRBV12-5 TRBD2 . TGTGCTAGTGGCGTGGGACTAGCGGGGCCTCTTATCACAGATACGCAGTATTTT CASGVGLAGPLITDTQYF
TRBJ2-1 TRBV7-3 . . TGTGCCAGCAGCTTAATGTGGGGGCCTAACAATGAGCAGTTCTTC CASSLMWGPNNEQFF
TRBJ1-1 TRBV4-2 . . TGTGCCAGCAGCCAGCTACAGGAAAACACTGAAGCTTTCTTT CASSQLQENTEAFF
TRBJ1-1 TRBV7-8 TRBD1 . TGTGCCAGCAGCTATCCCCGGGACAGGGGTCACACTGAAGCTTTCTTT CASSYPRDRGHTEAFF